The clone carrying this T cell receptor (beta chain) was counted only a few times. No antigen is known for it. The data derive from a study of cytomegalovirus exposure and HLA in healthy donors. Study-wide results and caveats: Judged likely to be a sequencing artifact was a cluster of highly shared sequence variants. It was reported that the classifier diagnosed cytomegalovirus status with high specificity and sensitivity in both the original and validation cohorts.

As for the donors, each was a healthy bone marrow donor. Per germline, CDR1 MDHEN and CDR2 SYDVKM. Trimming at V came to 6 bases and at J to 1 base, leaving 7 bases not matched to a gene. There are 15 residues in the CDR3. Researchers ran the PCR with 60 Vbeta and 13 Jbeta primers. In the original analysis: Counted up in a later analysis, unique TCR beta chains came to some 80 million, with some 11 million shared. Only in-frame clones appear in the TCRdb table, and some are missing; sequencing was by immunoSEQ multiplex PCR. V, J and clone size reflect that table, while D and trimming were determined from the DNA. The sample has 200,000 to 250,000 clones, 65% to 80% seen once.

This TCR was recovered from a man in his fifties or sixties in good health and CMV-seronegative. Sequenced sample: PBMCs. V gene TRBV28 combines with J gene TRBJ2-7; TRBD1 aligns across 9 bases. CDR3 nucleotides: TGTGCCAGCAGATCGACAGGGGGGCCTTCCTACGAGCAGTACTTC. It yields the protein CASRSTGGPSYEQYF.